This TCR beta chain came from a study of blood T cell repertoires in COVID-19. Background on the study: Sample material is recorded as cDNA or gDNA derived from T cells, B-cell-depleted T cells, or PBMCs.

Here immunoSEQ multiplex PCR was the method, and the copy in TCRdb shows in-frame clones only, minus some. The sample lists 110,000 to 150,000 clones; around four fifths were seen once. Germline V lookup: CDR1 SGHAT, CDR2 FQNNGV. V was trimmed by 3 bases and J by 7 bases, leaving 12 bases between them. The CDR3 contains 14 residues. The J gene is TRBJ1-4, the V gene TRBV11-2; D not resolved. This TCR derives from a woman between 50 and 59 years old who had recovered from COVID-19. The sequenced sample consisted of PBMCs or T cells enriched from blood (not recorded which). The CDR3 DNA follows: TGTGCCAGCAGCTTTGGAGGCCCTGGTGAAAAACTGTTTTTT. It is translated as CASSFGGPGEKLFF.